The next 16 T cell receptor beta chains were all read from a single sample in a study of blood T cell repertoires in COVID-19. The method was immunoSEQ multiplex PCR; TCRdb's version includes in-frame clones alone and lacks a portion of them. The table has fewer than 250,000 clones, 65% to 85% seen once. The specimen was peripheral blood. Receptors were obtained from a human donor in a cohort sampled during active COVID-19.

J is TRBJ2-5 and V is TRBV6-2 or TRBV6-3; no reliable D call. The CDR3 runs 12 residues. The germline gives CDR1 MNHEY, CDR2 SVGEGT. V was shortened by 2 bases and J by 4 bases, with 5 bases between the two germline ends. The CDR3 DNA follows: TGTGCCAGCAGTTACGTCGGAGAGACCCAGTACTTC. Its protein product is CASSYVGETQYF.

The chain joins TRBV6-5 to TRBJ1-5, with 10 bases identical to TRBD1. CDR1 MNHEY and CDR2 SVGAGI come from the germline V gene. The CDR3 runs to 15 residues. With V trimmed by 6 bases and J by 7 bases, 9 bases remained unmatched. The CDR3 nucleotides are TGTGCCAGCAGGGGGACAGGGGAAGGCGGGCAGCCCCAGCATTTT. Translated: CASRGTGEGGQPQHF.

The chain carries TRBV6-1 and TRBJ1-2; 9 nucleotides align to TRBD1. This CDR3 spans 15 amino acids. V was pared by 2 bases and J by 1 base, with 2 bases of the junction left unmatched. Germline loops: CDR1 MNHNS, CDR2 SASEGT. CDR3 loop: CASSEPGQGNYGYTF. CDR3 in DNA: TGTGCCAGCAGTGAACCGGGACAGGGTAACTATGGCTACACCTTC.

The rearrangement links TRBV5-1 to TRBJ2-3; the D gene is possibly TRBD2 (7 bases). The V and J ends lost 3 bases and 4 bases respectively, with 15 bases between them. The germline CDR1 and CDR2 sequences are SGHRS and YFSETQ. This CDR3 region has 15 residues. The CDR3 DNA reads as TGCGCCAGCAGCTCACGTGGGGGGGCATCAGATACGCAGTATTTT. It encodes CASSSRGGASDTQYF.

The chain uses TRBV7-2 and TRBJ2-2, with a possible D match to TRBD2 (6 bases). The CDR3 runs to 19 residues. Trimming took off 2 bases at V and 1 base at J, with 20 bases between the two ends. The germline CDR1 and CDR2 sequences are SGHTA and FQGNSA. Written as DNA, the CDR3 is TGTGCCAGCAGCTTATCTCCCCCTTTCGGGGGAAGGAACACCGGGGAGCTGTTTTTT. This gives the protein CASSLSPPFGGRNTGELFF.

This rearrangement joins TRBV18 to TRBJ2-1, with D maybe TRBD2 (5 bases). Trimming shortened V by 6 bases and J by 0 bases, and 21 bases separated the two germline ends. CDR3 size: 18 residues. CDR1 KGHSH and CDR2 LQKENI come from the germline V gene. The DNA for the CDR3 is TGTGCCAGCTCCCTGAGCCGACTAAATATACTCTCCTACAATGAGCAGTTCTTC. It encodes CASSLSRLNILSYNEQFF.

This chain uses TRBV28 with TRBJ1-2, with D possibly being TRBD1 (5 bases). V lost 3 bases and J lost 5, with 16 bases in between. This CDR3 spans 15 amino acids. In germline, CDR1 is MDHEN, CDR2 SYDVKM. CDR3 loop: CASSLEGSPRYGYTF. The CDR3 region has the DNA TGTGCCAGCAGTTTGGAGGGGTCACCCAGATATGGCTACACCTTC.

As DNA, the CDR3 is TGCGCCAGCAGCGATAAGACAGGATATGGCTACACCTTC. This translates into CASSDKTGYGYTF. V and J are TRBV10-1 and TRBJ1-2; tentative D call: TRBD1 (6 bases). Trimming left V 6 bases short and J 5 bases short, with 13 bases between. The CDR3 is made up of 13 amino acids. Germline V gene data show CDR1 as WNHNN and CDR2 as SYGVQD (reference sequence).

This clone has just one count. The V and J genes are TRBV7-9 and TRBJ2-2; 9 nucleotides align to TRBD1. Losses at the gene ends were 2 bases for V and 3 bases for J; bases not matched to a gene: 10. CDR1 is SEHNR, CDR2 FQNEAQ, per germline (reference sequence). CDR3 length equals 18 residues. The CDR3 protein is CASSLRRTGTGYTGELFF. CDR3 nucleotide sequence: TGTGCCAGCAGCTTAAGGAGGACCGGGACAGGGTACACCGGGGAGCTGTTTTTT.

The CDR3 region has the DNA TGTGCCAGCAGTCCCACAGTGTCGTACACAGATACGCAGTATTTT. Residues: CASSPTVSYTDTQYF. The chain joins TRBV27 to TRBJ2-3; D gene unclear. V lost 5 bases, J lost 2 bases, and 14 bases lay in between. The V gene's germline CDR1 is MNHEY and CDR2 SMNVEV (reference sequence). The CDR3 spans 15 residues.

CDR3 amino acids: CASSWEISNQPQHF. The DNA of the CDR3 is TGTGCCAGTAGTTGGGAGATTAGCAATCAGCCCCAGCATTTT. The chain uses TRBV19 and TRBJ1-5; D is unresolved. This CDR3 has 14 amino acids. CDR1 and CDR2 (germline): LNHDA, SQIVND (reference sequence). Trimming removed 5 bases from V and 0 bases from J, with 8 bases in between.

The chain combines TRBV6-5 with TRBJ2-7, with 11 bases that match TRBD1. J lost 3 bases, V lost 6 bases, and 4 bases had no gene match. The CDR3 has 14 residues. Germline V lookup: CDR1 MNHEY, CDR2 SVGAGI. The CDR3: CASRGQGGFYEQYF. Written as DNA, the CDR3 is TGTGCCAGCAGGGGACAGGGGGGATTCTACGAGCAGTACTTC.

This clone was detected only once. The chain couples TRBV9 to TRBJ2-5; TRBD2 aligns across 8 bases. Germline V CDR1 and CDR2: SGDLS, YYNGEE. Trimming took 0 bases from V and 6 from J; bases not matched to a gene: 7. The CDR3 sequence is 15 residues long. CDR3 in amino acids: CASSVVAGGTKTQYF. The CDR3 DNA reads TGTGCCAGCAGCGTAGTGGCGGGAGGAACGAAGACCCAGTACTTC. Together with reference TRBV9 and TRBJ2-5, the CDR3 gives the full variable domain: DSGVTQTPKHLITATGQRVTLRCSPRSGDLSVYWYQQSLDQGLQFLIQYYNGEERAKGNILERFSAQQFPDLHSELNLSSLELGDSALYFCASSVVAGGTKTQYFGPGTRLLVL.

The chain uses TRBV14 and TRBJ2-7; perhaps TRBD2 as D (6 bases). The CDR3 contains 15 residues. V lost 4 bases to trimming and J lost 0 bases, with 13 bases between them. Germline assignment: CDR1 SGHDN and CDR2 FVKESK. The CDR3 loop is CASSLLSGVSYEQYF. For the CDR3, the DNA is TGTGCCAGCAGCCTCCTCTCGGGGGTCTCCTACGAGCAGTACTTC. The full variable domain, in which reference TRBV14 and TRBJ2-7 provide the parts outside the CDR3, is EAGVTQFPSHSVIEKGQTVTLRCDPISGHDNLYWYRRVMGKEIKFLLHFVKESKQDESGMPNNRFLAERTGGTYSTLKVQPAELEDSGVYFCASSLLSGVSYEQYFGPGTRLTVT.

With respect to this clone: Other DNA sequences from this sample encode an identical CDR3 as well. V is TRBV5-1 and J is TRBJ2-3; D perhaps matches TRBD2 (6 bases). CDR3 length: 16 residues. The V end was cut by 0 bases, the J end by 0 bases, with 11 bases between. CDR1 is SGHRS and CDR2 is YFSETQ in the germline V gene. CDR3 DNA sequence: TGCGCCAGCAGCTTGGAAGGGACTCCAAGCACAGATACGCAGTATTTT. Translated, it gives CASSLEGTPSTDTQYF.

V gene TRBV14 combines with J gene TRBJ1-3; unclear D gene. Trimming shortened V by 2 bases and J by 4 bases, and 6 bases separated the two germline ends. The V gene's germline CDR1 is SGHDN and CDR2 FVKESK. This CDR3 spans 13 amino acids. The CDR3 sequence: CASSQTRGNTIYF. CDR3 in DNA: TGTGCCAGCAGCCAAACCAGGGGAAACACCATATATTTT.